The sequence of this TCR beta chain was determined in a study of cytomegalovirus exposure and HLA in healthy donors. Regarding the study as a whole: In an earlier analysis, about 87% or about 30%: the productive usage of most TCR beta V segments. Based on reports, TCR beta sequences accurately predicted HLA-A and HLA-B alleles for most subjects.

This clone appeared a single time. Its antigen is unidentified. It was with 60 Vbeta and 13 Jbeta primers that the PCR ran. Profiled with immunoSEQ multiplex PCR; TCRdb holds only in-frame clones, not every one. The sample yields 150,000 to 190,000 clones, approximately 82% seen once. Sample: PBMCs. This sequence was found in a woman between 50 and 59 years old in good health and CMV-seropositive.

CDR3 protein: CAISADRGFNYGYTF. The CDR3 nucleotides are TGTGCCATCAGCGCGGACAGGGGTTTTAACTATGGCTACACCTTC. The genes are TRBV10-3 and TRBJ1-2; 9 positions agree with TRBD1. The CDR3 has 15 residues. V trimming: 6 bases; J trimming: 1 base; junction bases outside the gene matches: 6. From germline, CDR1 is ENHRY and CDR2 SYGVKD.